A single sample gave rise to the 17 T cell receptor beta chains below, sequenced in a study of cytomegalovirus exposure and HLA in healthy donors. PCR primers comprised 60 Vbeta and 13 Jbeta primers. Here immunoSEQ multiplex PCR was the method, and the copy in TCRdb shows in-frame clones only, minus some. The data show about 89,000 clones, with about 80% seen just once and over 1.1% held by the top ten. Sequenced sample: PBMCs. The receptors shown here come from a male donor in good health and CMV-seronegative.

The rearrangement joins TRBV2 to TRBJ2-7, with TRBD1 matching 7 bases. CDR3 length: 13 amino acids. Germline V gives CDR1 SNHLY, CDR2 FYNNEI. With 6 bases clipped from V and 5 bases from J, the junction kept 7 bases outside the gene matches. The CDR3 loop is CASRAGDRDEQYF. CDR3 DNA sequence: TGTGCCAGCAGAGCTGGCGACAGGGACGAGCAGTACTTC.

The chain has TRBV30 and TRBJ2-7, with 11 bases identical to TRBD2. CDR3 length: 16 residues. CDR1 and CDR2 from the germline V gene are GTSNPN and SVGIG (reference sequence). After removal of 3 bases from V and 0 bases from J, the junction contained 7 bases not matched to a gene. Written as DNA, the CDR3 is TGTGCCTGGAGGACTAGCGGGGATACATTCTCCTACGAGCAGTACTTC. Its protein product is CAWRTSGDTFSYEQYF.

Remarks on this clone: This specimen includes other DNA sequences encoding the same CDR3. V and J are TRBV10-3 and TRBJ1-1; possible D gene TRBD1, 6 bases. The V end lost 3 bases, the J end lost 7 bases, and 15 bases lay between the germline ends. This CDR3 is built from 14 residues. Germline V gene lookup returns CDR1 ENHRY and CDR2 SYGVKD. The CDR3 protein is CAISDAGANGEAFF. The CDR3 DNA sequence: TGTGCCATCAGTGATGCAGGGGCGAATGGTGAAGCTTTCTTT.

This sequence joins TRBV7-9 and TRBJ2-5; D is perhaps TRBD2 (5 bases). V was pared by 5 bases and J by 7 bases, with 26 bases between. This CDR3 region has 17 residues. Germline CDR1 reads SEHNR; CDR2 reads FQNEAQ (reference sequence). The CDR3 loop is CASSPFLWQAGKGTQYF. For the CDR3, the DNA is TGTGCCAGCAGCCCGTTTCTATGGCAGGCGGGCAAGGGGACCCAGTACTTC.

The J gene is TRBJ1-2, the V gene TRBV28; 9 bases are shared with TRBD1. Trimming at V came to 4 bases and at J to 3 bases, leaving 9 bases not matched to a gene. The CDR3 length is 16 residues. The V gene's germline CDR1 is MDHEN and CDR2 SYDVKM. The CDR3 DNA reads as TGTGCCAGCAGTTCCACCGGGACAGGGATCTACTATGGCTACACCTTC. It yields the protein CASSSTGTGIYYGYTF.

The chain is built from TRBV7-7 and TRBJ2-7; D gene uncertain. Germline lookup yields CDR1 SSHAT and CDR2 FNYEAQ (reference sequence). CDR3 length: 16 residues. DNA of the CDR3: TGTCGCCCTAAATTCGGAGCAGCCCTTAGCTCCTACGAGCAGTACTTC. This codes for CRPKFGAALSSYEQYF.

V usage is TRBV27 and J usage is TRBJ2-1; possible D gene TRBD1, 6 bases. V was cut by 2 bases and J by 5 bases, with 13 bases left in between. This CDR3 has 15 amino acids. The germline V gene encodes CDR1 MNHEY and CDR2 SMNVEV (reference sequence). This CDR3 reads CASSLTGLGHNEQFF. The CDR3 bases are TGTGCCAGCAGTTTAACAGGGTTAGGACACAATGAGCAGTTCTTC.

The genes are TRBV10-3 and TRBJ1-3; D is uncertain. CDR3 size: 14 residues. V was clipped by 2 bases and J by 4 bases, with 9 bases between them. Germline V gene data show CDR1 as ENHRY and CDR2 as SYGVKD. The CDR3 nucleotides are TGTGCCATCAGTGAGGGGAGTAGGGGAAACACCATATATTTT. It translates to CAISEGSRGNTIYF.

The rearrangement joins TRBV7-9 to TRBJ2-1, with D maybe TRBD2 (6 bases). The V gene lost 6 bases and the J gene lost 14 bases, with 17 bases spanning the gap. CDR3 length: 12 amino acids. The germline gives CDR1 SEHNR, CDR2 FQNEAQ (reference sequence). CDR3 sequence reads: CASSQLLGEEFF. CDR3 nucleotides: TGTGCCAGCAGTCAACTGCTCGGGGAGGAGTTCTTC.

This clone was observed a few times. The V gene is TRBV6-1, the J gene TRBJ1-2, with TRBD1 matching over 10 bases. The ends lost 8 bases at V and 4 bases at J; junction bases unmatched: 4. The germline CDR1 and CDR2 sequences are MNHNS and SASEGT. This CDR3 contains 13 residues. Here the CDR3 DNA reads TGTGCCAGCGGGGGACAGGGGATCTATGGCTACACCTTC. Residues: CASGGQGIYGYTF.

V is TRBV29-1 and J is TRBJ2-5; 7 bases fit TRBD1. CDR1 is SQVTM, CDR2 ANQGSEA, per germline. The CDR3 consists of 13 residues. With V trimmed by 4 bases and J by 4 bases, 6 bases remained unmatched. CDR3 nucleotides: TGCAGCGTTGTAAGGGGGCTCGGAGAGACCCAGTACTTC. Its translation is CSVVRGLGETQYF.

The CDR3 is CASSGTGEQYF. CDR3 nucleotide sequence: TGCGCCAGCAGTGGTACGGGCGAGCAGTACTTC. This chain links TRBV10-1 with TRBJ2-7; D is uncertain. Germline V gives CDR1 WNHNN, CDR2 SYGVQD (reference sequence). The CDR3 contains 11 residues. V was pared by 4 bases and J by 6 bases, with 7 bases between.

Remarks on this clone: A junction boundary mismatches the germline segment, possibly from a read error. This chain uses TRBV7-7 with TRBJ2-1, with D uncertain. This CDR3 spans 15 amino acids. Germline V gene lookup returns CDR1 SSHAT and CDR2 FNYEAQ (reference sequence). The CDR3 bases are TGTGCTAGCAGTCCCCGACGGAGCTCCTACAATGAGCAGTTCTTC. It is translated as CASSPRRSSYNEQFF. The whole variable domain, remainder taken from reference TRBV7-7 and TRBJ2-1, is GAGVSQSPRYKVTKRGQDVTLRCDPISSHATLYWYQQALGQGPEFLTYFNYEAQPDKSGLPSDRFSAERPEGSISTLTIQRTEQRDSAMYRCASSPRRSSYNEQFFGPGTRLTVL.

This sequence joins TRBV7-2 and TRBJ1-2; TRBD1 matches at 8 bases. Germline V gene data show CDR1 as SGHTA and CDR2 as FQGNSA. The CDR3 sequence is 13 residues long. The V segment lost 5 bases and the J segment 6 bases; nucleotides outside the gene matches: 5. The CDR3 spells CASSPDRADGYTF. The CDR3 bases are TGTGCCAGCAGCCCGGACAGGGCGGATGGCTACACCTTC.

The V and J genes are TRBV21-1 and TRBJ1-1; the table gives TRBD1 as D, unverified against the DNA. TRBV21-1 is a pseudogene segment. This CDR3 comprises 16 residues. CDR3 region: CASSSREDRVGTEAFF. The CDR3 DNA follows: TGTGCCAGCAGCTCCCGGGAGGACAGGGTGGGCACTGAAGCTTTCTTT.

This sequence joins TRBV5-1 and TRBJ2-2; 8 bases are shared with TRBD1. The CDR3 sequence is 14 residues long. Per germline, CDR1 SGHRS and CDR2 YFSETQ. Trimming took 7 bases from V and 3 from J; bases not matched to a gene: 5. CDR3 loop: CASLNRGDTGELFF. CDR3 nucleotide sequence: TGCGCCAGCTTAAACAGGGGGGACACCGGGGAGCTGTTTTTT.

The chain combines TRBV28 with TRBJ1-2; D is unclear. The germline gives CDR1 MDHEN, CDR2 SYDVKM. The CDR3 totals 11 residues. V lost 6 bases and J lost 5, with 7 bases in between. The CDR3 bases are TGTGCCAGCAGGAAGGAGTATGGCTACACCTTC. Translation gives CASRKEYGYTF.